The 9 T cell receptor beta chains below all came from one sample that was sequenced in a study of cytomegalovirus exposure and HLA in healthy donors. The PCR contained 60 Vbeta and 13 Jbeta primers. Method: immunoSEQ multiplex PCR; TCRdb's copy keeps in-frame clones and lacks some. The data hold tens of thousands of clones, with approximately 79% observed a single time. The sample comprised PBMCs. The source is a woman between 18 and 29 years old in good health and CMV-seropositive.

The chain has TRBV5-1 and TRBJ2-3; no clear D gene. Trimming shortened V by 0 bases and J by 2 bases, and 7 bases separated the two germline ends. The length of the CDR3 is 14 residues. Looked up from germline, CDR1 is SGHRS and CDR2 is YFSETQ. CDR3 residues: CASSLVGFTDTQYF. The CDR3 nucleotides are TGCGCCAGCAGCTTGGTCGGGTTCACAGATACGCAGTATTTT.

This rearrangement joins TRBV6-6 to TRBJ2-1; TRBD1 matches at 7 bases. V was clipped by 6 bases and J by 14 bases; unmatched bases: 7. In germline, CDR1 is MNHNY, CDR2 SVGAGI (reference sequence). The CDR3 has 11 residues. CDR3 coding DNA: TGTGCCAGCAGCGCAAACAGGGGAGAGTTCTTC. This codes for CASSANRGEFF.

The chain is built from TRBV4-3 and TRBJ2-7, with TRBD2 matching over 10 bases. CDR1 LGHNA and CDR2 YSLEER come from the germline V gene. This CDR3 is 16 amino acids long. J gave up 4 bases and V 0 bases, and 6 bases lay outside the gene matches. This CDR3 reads CASSQEPSGSSYEQYF. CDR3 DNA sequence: TGCGCCAGCAGCCAAGAACCTAGCGGGAGTAGTTACGAGCAGTACTTC.

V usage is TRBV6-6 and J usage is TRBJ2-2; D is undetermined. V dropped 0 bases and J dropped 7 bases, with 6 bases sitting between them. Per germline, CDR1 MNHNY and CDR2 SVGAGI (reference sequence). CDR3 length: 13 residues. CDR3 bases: TGTGCCAGCAGTTACTCCCTTAGCGGGGAGCTGTTTTTT. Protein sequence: CASSYSLSGELFF.

The CDR3 bases are TGCGCCAGCAGTCCTCCGGATTTGGAGGGCTACACCTTC. Protein product: CASSPPDLEGYTF. The chain combines TRBV10-1 with TRBJ1-2; D ambiguous. V lost 5 bases and J lost 8, with 15 bases in between. Germline CDR1 WNHNN, CDR2 SYGVQD (reference sequence). The CDR3 has 13 amino acids.

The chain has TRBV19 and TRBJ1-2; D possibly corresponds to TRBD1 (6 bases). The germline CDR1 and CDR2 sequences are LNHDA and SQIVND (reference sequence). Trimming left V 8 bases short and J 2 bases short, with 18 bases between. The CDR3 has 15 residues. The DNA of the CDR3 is TGTGCCAGTGAGAACTCCAGGGGCTCCAACTATGGCTACACCTTC. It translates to CASENSRGSNYGYTF.

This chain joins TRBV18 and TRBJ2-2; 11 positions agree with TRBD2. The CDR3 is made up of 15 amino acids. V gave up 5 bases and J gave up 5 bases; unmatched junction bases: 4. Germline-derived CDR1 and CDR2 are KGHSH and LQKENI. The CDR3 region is CASSSGTSGTGELFF. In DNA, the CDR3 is TGTGCCAGCTCAAGCGGGACTAGCGGAACCGGGGAGCTGTTTTTT.

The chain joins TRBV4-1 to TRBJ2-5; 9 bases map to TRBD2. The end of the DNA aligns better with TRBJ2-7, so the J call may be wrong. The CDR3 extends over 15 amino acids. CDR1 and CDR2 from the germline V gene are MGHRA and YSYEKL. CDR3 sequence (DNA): TGCGCCAGCAGCCCGGTGGGACTAGCTGGTAGCGAGCAGTACTTC. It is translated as CASSPVGLAGSEQYF.

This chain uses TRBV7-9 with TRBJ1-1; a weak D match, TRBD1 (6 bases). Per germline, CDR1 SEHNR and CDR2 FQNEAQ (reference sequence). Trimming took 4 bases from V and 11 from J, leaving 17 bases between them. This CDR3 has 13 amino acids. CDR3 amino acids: CASSYPGGDVAFF. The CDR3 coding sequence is TGTGCCAGCAGCTACCCGGGGGGCGACGTGGCTTTCTTT.